This is a list of T cell receptor beta chains from one sample in a study of blood T cells in healthy people across ages. MiXCR, run by TCRdb on the 5' RACE reads, gives a single entry per CDR3 protein. The profile shows hundreds of thousands of distinct CDR3 sequences, about 30% of them singletons. The sample consisted of blood. The receptor source for this set is a woman of 80 years or more in good health. Each CDR3 is given without its conserved first and last residue. The size entry is marked missing in some rows and otherwise reads once, few, many or a size class.

CDR3: AWSVAWRGAYNEQF
size: NA
V: TRBV30
J: TRBJ2-1

CDR3: ASSRGQGATEAF
size: many
V: TRBV6-6
J: TRBJ1-1

CDR3: ASSPSGTSCYEQY
size: NA
V: TRBV9
J: TRBJ2-7

CDR3: ASSLRAGQAEAF
size: few
V: TRBV12-3/TRBV12-4
J: TRBJ1-1

CDR3: ASSLEGPSGGGEQY
size: many
V: TRBV7-6
J: TRBJ2-7

CDR3: SVGGISNQPQH
size: NA
V: TRBV29-1
J: TRBJ1-5

CDR3: SVVGGGIRPADTQY
size: NA
V: TRBV29-1
J: TRBJ2-3

CDR3: ASSDRAGSSYEQY
size: many
V: TRBV9
J: TRBJ2-7

CDR3: ASTPVDGDRGNGYT
size: NA
V: TRBV7-8
J: TRBJ1-2

CDR3: ASSSTGAGGQPQH
size: once
V: TRBV12-3/TRBV12-4
J: TRBJ1-5

CDR3: ASSPVTGRYEQY
size: many
V: TRBV12-3/TRBV12-4
J: TRBJ2-7

CDR3: SAREWLDQLQNEQF
size: NA
V: TRBV20-1
J: TRBJ2-1

CDR3: SARKGSNSPLH
size: NA
V: TRBV20-1
J: TRBJ1-6

CDR3: SARGPRVYNEQF
size: many
V: TRBV20-1
J: TRBJ2-1

CDR3: ASSPGQSAGYT
size: many
V: TRBV18
J: TRBJ1-2

CDR3: ASSRGVMGGVNQPQH
size: NA
V: TRBV6-1
J: TRBJ1-5

CDR3: ASSLAGGIAQY
size: few
V: TRBV7-3
J: TRBJ2-7

CDR3: ASSLVWPALH
size: once
V: TRBV7-2
J: TRBJ1-6

CDR3: ATSRDRVRLEQLY
size: NA
V: TRBV15
J: TRBJ2-3

CDR3: ASSVEIGTGSEQY
size: NA
V: TRBV9
J: TRBJ2-7